The T cell receptor (beta chain) described here comes from a study of T cell changes during pregnancy in multiple sclerosis. Measured with immunoSEQ multiplex PCR; TCRdb has only the in-frame clones, and not every one. The sample holds about 45,000 clones, approximately 90% seen once. V lost 7 bases and J lost 2; bases outside the gene matches: 4. The CDR3 is 15 amino acids. Germline CDR1 LNHDA, CDR2 SQIVND (reference sequence). This clone was counted between two and nine times. The rearrangement links TRBV19 to TRBJ2-6; 8 bases match TRBD1. This receptor was obtained from a female donor with multiple sclerosis, enrolled in a pregnancy study. The starting material was CD4+ T cells from peripheral blood mononuclear cells, obtained in the third trimester of pregnancy. In nucleotides, the CDR3 is TGTGCCAGTAAAACAGGGGGGACTGGGGCCAACGTCCTGACTTTC. It yields the protein CASKTGGTGANVLTF.